Listed below are T cell receptor beta chains from one sample, sequenced in a study of shared clonotypes between healthy human individuals. Repertoires were generated with immunoSEQ multiplex PCR, while TCRdb's copy carries only in-frame clones and drops some. The table has approximately 2,000,000 clones, roughly 90% seen once. The sample consisted of naive CD4+ T cells from PBMCs. These receptors all come from a man aged 18 to 30 in good health. Some clones in this sample may be carry-over from other donors' samples. The CDR3 runs from the conserved cysteine through the conserved F or W. A D gene is named only where the DNA matches it firmly.

j_call	v_call	d_call	cdr3_nt	cdr3_aa
TRBJ2-6	TRBV14	-	TGTGCCAGCAGCCAAGCAGGTATCTCTGGGGCCAACGTCCTGACTTTC	CASSQAGISGANVLTF
TRBJ2-5	TRBV4-1	TRBD2	TGCGCCAGCAGCCAAGATCTGGGACTACCGAATCGTCAAGAGACCCAGTACTTC	CASSQDLGLPNRQETQYF
TRBJ2-3	TRBV11-1	TRBD2	TGTGCCAGCAGCTACGGACTAGCGGGAGTCGATACGCAGTATTTT	CASSYGLAGVDTQYF
TRBJ1-4	TRBV2	-	TGTGCCAGCAGTGAGGCAGGTCAAATAGGGAAACTGTTTTTT	CASSEAGQIGKLFF
TRBJ2-7	TRBV5-8	-	TGTGCCAGCAGGCTCTTCCGGGTAAGCTCCTCCGAGCAGTACTTC	CASRLFRVSSSEQYF
TRBJ1-1	TRBV18	-	TGTGCCAGCTCGATGGGGGGGAGCACTGAAGCTTTCTTT	CASSMGGSTEAFF
TRBJ2-7	TRBV6-5	-	TGTGCCAGCAGTTTCACAGGGCCGGGGGAGCAGTACTTC	CASSFTGPGEQYF
TRBJ2-3	TRBV5-4	-	TGTGCCAGCAGCTTGGATTCTGTTAGCACAGATACGCAGTATTTT	CASSLDSVSTDTQYF
TRBJ1-5	TRBV4-1	-	TGCGCCAGCAGCCAAGAGAAGACCCGTCAGCCCCAGCATTTT	CASSQEKTRQPQHF
TRBJ2-3	TRBV5-4	-	TGTGCCAGCAGCATTAGGACAGATACGCAGTATTTT	CASSIRTDTQYF
TRBJ2-7	TRBV7-3	-	TGTGCCAGCAGCTTAACCGGGGCTAACGAGCAGTACTTC	CASSLTGANEQYF
TRBJ2-2	TRBV7-9	-	TGTACCAGCAGCTTAAAATTTGGAGCGAACACCGGGGAGCTGTTTTTT	CTSSLKFGANTGELFF
TRBJ1-5	TRBV5-1	TRBD1	TGCGCCAGCAGCTTGACAGGGGAGATACAACAGCCCCAGCATTTT	CASSLTGEIQQPQHF
TRBJ1-6	TRBV6-5	-	TGTGCCAGCAGTCCTGGGATTTATAATTCACCCCTCCACTTT	CASSPGIYNSPLHF
TRBJ1-2	TRBV4-3	-	TGCGCCAGCAGCCAAGAGACTGGCGGTGGCTACACCTTC	CASSQETGGGYTF
TRBJ2-3	TRBV5-6	-	TGTGCCAGCACCCTTGGCGACGGCAGTACGCAGTATTTT	CASTLGDGSTQYF